This record concerns one T cell receptor (beta chain) sequence. This sample was included in a study of CD8 T cells in ankylosing spondylitis. TCRdb passed the 5' RACE reads through MiXCR, listing each CDR3 protein once. Counted here are under 300,000 distinct CDR3 sequences, 15% to 20% occurring once; the ten biggest clones make up about a third. Trimming took off 2 bases at V and 8 bases at J, with 18 bases between the two ends. This CDR3 has 16 amino acids. Germline CDR1 and CDR2: SGHDN and FVKESK. Material: blood, either unsorted or a sorted T cell fraction (not recorded which). J is TRBJ2-2 and V is TRBV14, with D maybe TRBD1 (5 bases). The receptor's source is a male donor with ankylosing spondylitis or in good health (not recorded which). In DNA, the CDR3 is TGTGCCAGCAGCCAATTGGACAATCCCAGTCCTGGGGAGCTGTTTTTT. Its translation: CASSQLDNPSPGELFF.